This T cell receptor beta chain was identified in a study of naive CD8 T cells in extremely preterm neonates. The sample holds sorted live naive CD8+ CD45RA+CCR7+ T cells. Germline V gives CDR1 SGHAT, CDR2 FQNNGV. The J segment lost 6 bases and the V segment lost 5 bases, leaving 3 bases of the junction unmatched. The length of the CDR3 is 15 residues. Regarding this clone: The antigen remains undetermined.

Sequencing was performed with immunoSEQ multiplex PCR; in TCRdb, only in-frame clones are kept and a portion is missing. The sample includes approximately 4,900 clones, around 97% of them seen just once. Findings of the study overall: Term neonates around 0.39%, young children about 0.031%, adults 0.01%; preterm neonates shared roughly 2.7%. Relative to older groups, preterm infants had shorter, less trimmed CDR3s with fewer N additions.

The genes are TRBV11-2 and TRBJ2-2, with 13 positions matching TRBD2. The specimen was naive CD8+ T cells from blood. This TCR was sampled from a human donor in good health. CDR3 nucleotides: TGTGCCAGCAGCCAAGGACTAGCGGGAGCCGGGGAGCTGTTTTTT. It translates to CASSQGLAGAGELFF. Together with reference TRBV11-2 and TRBJ2-2, the CDR3 gives the full variable domain: EAGVAQSPRYKIIEKRQSVAFWCNPISGHATLYWYQQILGQGPKLLIQFQNNGVVDDSQLPKDRFSAERLKGVDSTLKIQPAKLEDSAVYLCASSQGLAGAGELFFGEGSRLTVL.